These 8 T cell receptor beta chains share one sample of origin, sequenced in a study of CD8+CD57+ T cells in acquired aplastic anemia. TCR beta VDJ and CDR3 were profiled, and genomic DNA was the template. A single record per CDR3 protein comes from TCRdb applying MiXCR to the reads. The table has hundreds of thousands of distinct CDR3 sequences, around a third seen once. Patients picked for sequencing had shown CD8+CD57+ cell expansion detected by flow cytometry. Sequenced sample: sorted CD4+, CD8+, or CD8+CD57+ T cells (not recorded which) from PBMCs. The source is a human donor with aplastic anemia.

The sample holds many counts of this clonotype. The V call is TRBV2, the J call TRBJ1-2, with no clear D. CDR3 length: 12 amino acids. V was pared by 3 bases and J by 5 bases, with 7 bases between. The germline V gene has CDR1 SNHLY and CDR2 FYNNEI. In nucleotides, the CDR3 is TGTGCCAGCAGTGATCAAGGGTATGGCTACACCTTC. It translates to CASSDQGYGYTF.

This clonotype was counted only a few times. V is TRBV4-2 and J is TRBJ1-5, with D perhaps TRBD1 (6 bases). The V end lost 0 bases, the J end lost 3 bases, and 12 bases lay between the germline ends. The CDR3 totals 16 residues. Germline V gene lookup returns CDR1 LGHNA and CDR2 YNFKEQ. This chain's CDR3 is CASSQEGGHLNQPQHF. The CDR3 DNA reads as TGTGCCAGCAGCCAAGAGGGGGGGCATCTCAATCAGCCCCAGCATTTT.

This clonotype has at least ten counts. This sequence joins TRBV9 and TRBJ2-7; no clear D gene. V was pared by 2 bases and J by 5 bases, with 14 bases between. Germline V gives CDR1 SGDLS, CDR2 YYNGEE. The CDR3 contains 14 residues. CDR3 protein: CASSVGSDPHEQYF. CDR3 nucleotide sequence: TGTGCCAGCAGCGTCGGCTCCGACCCCCACGAGCAGTACTTC. Using reference TRBV9 and TRBJ2-7 for the parts outside the CDR3, the full variable domain is DSGVTQTPKHLITATGQRVTLRCSPRSGDLSVYWYQQSLDQGLQFLIQYYNGEERAKGNILERFSAQQFPDLHSELNLSSLELGDSALYFCASSVGSDPHEQYFGPGTRLTVT.

This clonotype appeared a few times. The gene calls are TRBV9 and TRBJ1-5; the D is unclear. Trimming stripped 0 bases from V and 0 bases from J, with 10 bases between. The CDR3 covers 16 residues. CDR1 and CDR2 (germline): SGDLS, YYNGEE. For the CDR3, the DNA is TGTGCCAGCAGCGTAGTTGGAGTAAATAGCAATCAGCCCCAGCATTTT. Residues: CASSVVGVNSNQPQHF.

The J gene is TRBJ2-7, the V gene TRBV7-9, with TRBD1 matching 8 bases. Per the germline V gene, CDR1 is SEHNR and CDR2 is FQNEAQ (reference sequence). This CDR3 is 17 amino acids long. J was trimmed by 6 bases and V by 2 bases; bases with no gene match: 15. The CDR3 sequence is CASSLTGFLGQAGEQYF. The DNA of the CDR3 is TGTGCCAGCAGCTTAACGGGTTTTCTGGGACAGGCTGGCGAGCAGTACTTC. The whole variable domain, filled in from reference TRBV7-9 and TRBJ2-7, reads DTGVSQNPRHKITKRGQNVTFRCDPISEHNRLYWYRQTLGQGPEFLTYFQNEAQLEKSRLLSDRFSAERPKGSFSTLEIQRTEQGDSAMYLCASSLTGFLGQAGEQYFGPGTRLTVT.

This clonotype was seen repeatedly, ten times or more. The V call is TRBV12-3 or TRBV12-4, the J call TRBJ1-5; D unresolved. Trimming shortened V by 5 bases and J by 9 bases, and 11 bases separated the two germline ends. The CDR3 consists of 12 residues. CDR3 residues: CASSRDVGPQHF. CDR3 in DNA: TGTGCCAGCAGTCGAGACGTTGGGCCCCAGCATTTT.

Only a few counts were recorded for this clonotype. Here the CDR3 reads CSARRTGINQPQHF. The CDR3 region has the DNA TGCAGTGCTAGAAGAACAGGGATCAATCAGCCCCAGCATTTT. The gene calls are TRBV20-1 and TRBJ1-5, with D tentatively TRBD1 (6 bases). Looked up from germline, CDR1 is DFQATT and CDR2 is SNEGSKA (reference sequence). The germline V and J ends were trimmed by 2 bases and 3 bases, with 11 bases remaining between them. This CDR3 is 14 amino acids long.

This clonotype has at least ten counts. This chain links TRBV7-2 with TRBJ1-1, with a tentative D call TRBD1 (6 bases). Germline CDR1 SGHTA, CDR2 FQGNSA. CDR3 length equals 12 residues. V was pared by 5 bases and J by 7 bases, with 11 bases between. Written as DNA, the CDR3 is TGTGCCAGCAGCCGACGGGGGCTTGAAGCTTTCTTT. Translating gives CASSRRGLEAFF.